Each of the 9 T cell receptor beta chains below was sequenced from the same sample in a study of PD-1 blockade in mismatch repair-deficient tumors. Libraries were prepared by immunoSEQ multiplex PCR; TCRdb keeps only in-frame clonotypes and omits some of them. The sample lists tens of thousands of clones, about 84% occurring once. This specimen consisted of peripheral blood, obtained 12 weeks after starting pembrolizumab. Receptors originate from an adult with mismatch repair-deficient cancer.

The V call is TRBV4-1, the J call TRBJ2-1; TRBD2 agrees at 11 bases. The CDR3 loop spans 15 amino acids. Trimming took 3 bases from V and 5 from J; bases not matched to a gene: 3. Germline values: CDR1 MGHRA, CDR2 YSYEKL. The CDR3 sequence is CASSHQLAGDNEQFF. The DNA of the CDR3 is TGCGCCAGCAGCCACCAACTAGCGGGAGACAATGAGCAGTTCTTC.

The chain joins TRBV6-5 to TRBJ2-7; D unclear. V was pared by 5 bases and J by 11 bases, with 13 bases between. From germline, CDR1 is MNHEY and CDR2 SVGAGI. There are 11 residues in the CDR3. As DNA, the CDR3 is TGTGCCAGCAGTGAAATGGGCGTCGAGTACTTC. Its translation: CASSEMGVEYF.

This chain uses TRBV6-5 with TRBJ2-7; 9 positions agree with TRBD2. The CDR3 contains 13 residues. V lost 10 bases to trimming and J lost 6 bases; unmatched junction nucleotides: 10. The germline gives CDR1 MNHEY, CDR2 SVGAGI. The CDR3 spells CATAWREGAEQYF. The CDR3 DNA sequence: TGTGCCACTGCGTGGCGGGAGGGCGCCGAGCAGTACTTC.

The V gene is TRBV5-4, the J gene TRBJ2-6, with TRBD1 matching over 8 bases. The CDR3 runs 14 residues. Unmatched junction bases numbered 4, after V lost 4 bases and J lost 7 bases. Germline lookup yields CDR1 SGHNT and CDR2 YYREEE (reference sequence). CDR3 in DNA: TGTGCCAGCAGCCCACAGGGGGAAGCCAACGTCCTGACTTTC. This encodes CASSPQGEANVLTF.

The V and J genes are TRBV18 and TRBJ2-5, with 7 nucleotides matching TRBD2. The germline CDR1 and CDR2 sequences are KGHSH and LQKENI. CDR3 length: 13 residues. The junction had 7 bases not matched to a gene; V was cut back by 6 bases and J by 6 bases. CDR3 protein: CASSRAGEKTQYF. As DNA, the CDR3 is TGTGCCAGCTCCCGCGCGGGGGAAAAGACCCAGTACTTC.

The rearrangement links TRBV7-6 to TRBJ2-7; TRBD1 matches at 7 bases. Trimming took 2 bases from V and 9 from J; bases not matched to a gene: 10. The germline V gene has CDR1 SGHVS and CDR2 FNYEAQ. The CDR3 runs to 14 residues. The CDR3 region is CASSLTGQLDWQYF. Written as DNA, the CDR3 is TGTGCCAGCAGCTTAACGGGACAGCTGGATTGGCAGTACTTC.

The chain joins TRBV2 to TRBJ2-1, with D perhaps TRBD1 (6 bases). The CDR3 totals 14 residues. V was cut by 11 bases and J by 0 bases, with 14 bases left in between. CDR1 is SNHLY, CDR2 FYNNEI, per germline. This CDR3 reads CAGQTGFSYNEQFF. CDR3 nucleotide sequence: TGTGCCGGACAAACAGGGTTCTCCTACAATGAGCAGTTCTTC.

This clone came up once. The chain carries TRBV9 and TRBJ1-2; 9 positions agree with TRBD1. Unmatched junction bases numbered 11, after V lost 3 bases and J lost 8 bases. The CDR3 is 15 residues long. Germline-derived CDR1 and CDR2 are SGDLS and YYNGEE. CDR3 sequence: CASSEGQGPISGYTF. DNA of the CDR3: TGTGCCAGCAGCGAGGGACAGGGACCTATTTCCGGCTACACCTTC.

The chain carries TRBV19 and TRBJ2-7; TRBD2 might be the D (6 bases). The V end lost 6 bases, the J end lost 2 bases, and 17 bases lay between the germline ends. This CDR3 spans 15 amino acids. CDR1 LNHDA and CDR2 SQIVND come from the germline V gene (reference sequence). This chain's CDR3 is CASSFFGGPPYEQYF. The DNA for the CDR3 is TGTGCCAGTAGCTTCTTCGGGGGACCTCCCTACGAGCAGTACTTC.